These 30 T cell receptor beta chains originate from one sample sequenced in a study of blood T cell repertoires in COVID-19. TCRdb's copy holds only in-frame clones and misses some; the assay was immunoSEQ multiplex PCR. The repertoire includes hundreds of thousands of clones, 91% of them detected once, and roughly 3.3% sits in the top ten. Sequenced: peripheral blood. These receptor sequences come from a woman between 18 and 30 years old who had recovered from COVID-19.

The CDR3 sequence is CASRLRGGSGANVLTF. The CDR3 DNA reads as TGTGCCAGCAGGTTAAGAGGGGGATCTGGGGCCAACGTCCTGACTTTC. The chain employs TRBV5-8 and TRBJ2-6; D is possibly TRBD1 (6 bases). The CDR3 runs to 16 residues. CDR1 and CDR2 from the germline V gene are SGHTS and YDEGEE. V was clipped by 5 bases and J by 1 base, with 13 bases between them.

The CDR3 reads CASSRHGGEQETQYF. CDR3 nucleotide sequence: TGTGCCAGCAGCCGCCACGGGGGGGAACAAGAGACCCAGTACTTC. This chain uses TRBV3-1 (or the pseudogene TRBV3-2) with TRBJ2-5; 8 bases line up with TRBD2. With V trimmed by 4 bases and J by 2 bases, 6 bases remained unmatched. CDR3 length: 15 residues. Germline CDR1 is LGHDT and CDR2 is YNNKEL (reference sequence).

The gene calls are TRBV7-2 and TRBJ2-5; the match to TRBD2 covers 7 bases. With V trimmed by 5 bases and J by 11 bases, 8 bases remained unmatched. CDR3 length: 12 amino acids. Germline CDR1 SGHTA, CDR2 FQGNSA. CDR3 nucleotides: TGTGCCAGCAGCGAGACTAGCAGCCAGCAGTACTTC. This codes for CASSETSSQQYF.

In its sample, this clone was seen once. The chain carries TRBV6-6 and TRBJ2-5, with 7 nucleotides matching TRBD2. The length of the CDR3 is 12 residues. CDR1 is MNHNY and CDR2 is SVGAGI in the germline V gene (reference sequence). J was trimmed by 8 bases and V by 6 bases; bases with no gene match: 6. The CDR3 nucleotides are TGTGCCAGCAGATGGACTAGTTCTACCCAGTACTTC. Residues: CASRWTSSTQYF.

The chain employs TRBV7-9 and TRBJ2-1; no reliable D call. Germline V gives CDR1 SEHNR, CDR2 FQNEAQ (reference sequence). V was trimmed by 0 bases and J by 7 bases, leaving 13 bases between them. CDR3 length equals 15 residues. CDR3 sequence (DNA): TGTGCCAGCAGCTTAGCAGGTGCCAGGTGGAATGAGCAGTTCTTC. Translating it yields CASSLAGARWNEQFF.

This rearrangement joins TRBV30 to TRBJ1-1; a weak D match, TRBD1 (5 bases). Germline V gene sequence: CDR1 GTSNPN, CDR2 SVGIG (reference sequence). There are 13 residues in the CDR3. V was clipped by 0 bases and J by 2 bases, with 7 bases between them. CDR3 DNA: TGTGCCTGGAGTGTACAGGCTAACACTGAAGCTTTCTTT. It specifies CAWSVQANTEAFF.

The CDR3 DNA is TGTGCCAGCAGCTCAACTCCGAGTCCCCCGGGCGGGGAGCTGTTTTTT. It specifies CASSSTPSPPGGELFF. The chain couples TRBV7-9 to TRBJ2-2; D gene unclear. Trimming stripped 4 bases from V and 7 bases from J, with 19 bases between. The CDR3 length is 16 residues. Germline lookup yields CDR1 SEHNR and CDR2 FQNEAQ (reference sequence).

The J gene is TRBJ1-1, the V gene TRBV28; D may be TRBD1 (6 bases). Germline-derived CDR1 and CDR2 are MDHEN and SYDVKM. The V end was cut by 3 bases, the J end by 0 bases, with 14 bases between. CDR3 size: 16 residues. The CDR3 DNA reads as TGTGCCAGCAGTTTTTTGGGGGCCCGCATGAACACTGAAGCTTTCTTT. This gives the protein CASSFLGARMNTEAFF. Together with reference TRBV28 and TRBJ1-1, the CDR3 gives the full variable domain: DVKVTQSSRYLVKRTGEKVFLECVQDMDHENMFWYRQDPGLGLRLIYFSYDVKMKEKGDIPEGYSVSREKKERFSLILESASTNQTSMYLCASSFLGARMNTEAFFGQGTRLTVV.

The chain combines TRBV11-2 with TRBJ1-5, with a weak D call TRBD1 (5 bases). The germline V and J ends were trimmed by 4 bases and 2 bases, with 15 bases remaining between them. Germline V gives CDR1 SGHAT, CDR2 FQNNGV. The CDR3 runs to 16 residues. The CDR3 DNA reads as TGTGCCAGCAGCTCAACAGGTGTCGGTGGCAATCAGCCCCAGCATTTT. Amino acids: CASSSTGVGGNQPQHF.

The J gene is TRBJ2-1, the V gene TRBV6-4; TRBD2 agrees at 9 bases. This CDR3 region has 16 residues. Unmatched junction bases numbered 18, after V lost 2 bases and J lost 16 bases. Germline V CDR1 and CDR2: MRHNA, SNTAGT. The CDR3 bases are TGTGCCAGCAGTGACACCCCGGGACTAGCCAGTGAGGTTCAATTCTTC. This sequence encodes CASSDTPGLASEVQFF.

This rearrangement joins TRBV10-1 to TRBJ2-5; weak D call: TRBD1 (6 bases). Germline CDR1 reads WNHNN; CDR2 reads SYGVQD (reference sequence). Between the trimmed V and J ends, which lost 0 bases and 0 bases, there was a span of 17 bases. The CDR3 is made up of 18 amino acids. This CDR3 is CASSESKLGQTHQETQYF. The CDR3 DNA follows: TGCGCCAGCAGTGAGTCTAAGTTGGGACAAACACACCAAGAGACCCAGTACTTC.

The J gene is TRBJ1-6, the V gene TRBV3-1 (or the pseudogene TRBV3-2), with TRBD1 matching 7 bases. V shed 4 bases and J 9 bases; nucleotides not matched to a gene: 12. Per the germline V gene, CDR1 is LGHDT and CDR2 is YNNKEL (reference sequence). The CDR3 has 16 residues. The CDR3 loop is CASSPGGGIVSSPLHF. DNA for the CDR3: TGTGCCAGCAGCCCTGGAGGGGGCATAGTAAGTTCACCCCTCCACTTT.

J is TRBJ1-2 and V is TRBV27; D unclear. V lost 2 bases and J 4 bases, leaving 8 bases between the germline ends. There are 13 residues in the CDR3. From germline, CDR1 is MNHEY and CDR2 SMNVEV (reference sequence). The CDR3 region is CASSLRNGYGYTF. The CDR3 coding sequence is TGTGCCAGCAGTTTACGTAACGGCTATGGCTACACCTTC.

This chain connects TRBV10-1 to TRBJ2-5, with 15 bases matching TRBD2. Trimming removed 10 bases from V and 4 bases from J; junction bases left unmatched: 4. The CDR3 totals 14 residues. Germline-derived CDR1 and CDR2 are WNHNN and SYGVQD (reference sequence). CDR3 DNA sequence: TGCGCCAACGCGGGACTAGCGGGAGGAGAGACCCAGTACTTC. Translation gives CANAGLAGGETQYF.

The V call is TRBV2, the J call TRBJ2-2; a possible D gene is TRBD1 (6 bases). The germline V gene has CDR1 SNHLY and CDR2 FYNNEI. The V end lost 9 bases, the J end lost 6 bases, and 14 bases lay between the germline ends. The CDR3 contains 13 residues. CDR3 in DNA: TGTGCCAGTGGGACATTTCTGGCCGGGGAGCTGTTTTTT. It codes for CASGTFLAGELFF.

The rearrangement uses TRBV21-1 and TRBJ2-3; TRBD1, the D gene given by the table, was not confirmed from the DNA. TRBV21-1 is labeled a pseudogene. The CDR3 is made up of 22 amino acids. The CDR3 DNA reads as TGTGCCAGCAGCAATCGATCAATCCGGGAGGGCTGGACAGGGGGTAGCACAGATACGCAGTATTTT. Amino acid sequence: CASSNRSIREGWTGGSTDTQYF.

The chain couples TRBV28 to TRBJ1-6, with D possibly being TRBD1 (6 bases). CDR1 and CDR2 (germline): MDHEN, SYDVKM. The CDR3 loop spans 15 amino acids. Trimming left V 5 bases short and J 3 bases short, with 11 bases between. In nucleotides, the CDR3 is TGTGCCAGCAGTCAGACAGGAAGCTATAATTCACCCCTCCACTTT. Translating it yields CASSQTGSYNSPLHF.

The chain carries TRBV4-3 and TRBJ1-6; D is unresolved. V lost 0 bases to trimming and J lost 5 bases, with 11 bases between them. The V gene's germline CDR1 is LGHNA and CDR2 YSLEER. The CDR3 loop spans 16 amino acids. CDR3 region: CASSQDETSNNSPLHF. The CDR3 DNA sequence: TGCGCCAGCAGCCAAGACGAGACAAGCAATAATTCACCCCTCCACTTT.

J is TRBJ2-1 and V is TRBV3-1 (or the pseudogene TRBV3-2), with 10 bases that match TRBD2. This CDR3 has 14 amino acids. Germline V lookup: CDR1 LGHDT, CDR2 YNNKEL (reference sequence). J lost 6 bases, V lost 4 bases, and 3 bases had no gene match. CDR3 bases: TGTGCCAGCAGCCTGGCTAGCGGGGGCAATGAGCAGTTCTTC. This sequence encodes CASSLASGGNEQFF.

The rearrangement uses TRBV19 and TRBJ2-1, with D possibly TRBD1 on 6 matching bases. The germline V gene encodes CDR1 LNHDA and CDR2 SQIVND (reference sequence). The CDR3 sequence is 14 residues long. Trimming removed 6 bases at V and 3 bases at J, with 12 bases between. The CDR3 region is CASRGDTYYNEQFF. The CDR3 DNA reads TGTGCCAGTAGAGGGGACACCTACTACAATGAGCAGTTCTTC.

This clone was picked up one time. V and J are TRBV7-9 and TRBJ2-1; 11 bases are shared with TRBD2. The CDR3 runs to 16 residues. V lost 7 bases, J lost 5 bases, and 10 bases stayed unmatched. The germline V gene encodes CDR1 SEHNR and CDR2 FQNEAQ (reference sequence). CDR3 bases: TGTGCCAGCACCCCTCACTGGGGACTAGCGGACAATGAGCAGTTCTTC. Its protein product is CASTPHWGLADNEQFF.

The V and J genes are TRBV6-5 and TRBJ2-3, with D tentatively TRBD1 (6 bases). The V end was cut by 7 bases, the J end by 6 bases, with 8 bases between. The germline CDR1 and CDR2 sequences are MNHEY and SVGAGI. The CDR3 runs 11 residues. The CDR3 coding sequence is TGTGCCAGCAAGAGGGGGGATACGCAGTATTTT. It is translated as CASKRGDTQYF.

Written as DNA, the CDR3 is TGTGCCATCAGCCACAAGGACGGACAGAGGAACTATGGCTACACCTTC. This encodes CAISHKDGQRNYGYTF. This chain uses TRBV10-3 with TRBJ1-2, with D possibly being TRBD1 (6 bases). Looked up from germline, CDR1 is ENHRY and CDR2 is SYGVKD. Trimming removed 6 bases at V and 2 bases at J, with 19 bases between. CDR3 length equals 16 residues.

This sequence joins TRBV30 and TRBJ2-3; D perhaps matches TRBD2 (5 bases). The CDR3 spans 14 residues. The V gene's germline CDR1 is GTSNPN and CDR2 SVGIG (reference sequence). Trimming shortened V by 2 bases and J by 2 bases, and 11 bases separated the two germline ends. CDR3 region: CAWSRGIHTDTQYF. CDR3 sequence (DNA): TGTGCCTGGAGTCGGGGAATTCACACAGATACGCAGTATTTT.

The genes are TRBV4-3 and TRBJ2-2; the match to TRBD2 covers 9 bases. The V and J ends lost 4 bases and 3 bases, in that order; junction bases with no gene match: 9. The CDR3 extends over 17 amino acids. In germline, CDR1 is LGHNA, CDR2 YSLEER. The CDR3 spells CASSLSLAGRDTGELFF. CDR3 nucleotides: TGCGCCAGCAGCCTATCCCTAGCGGGAAGGGACACCGGGGAGCTGTTTTTT.

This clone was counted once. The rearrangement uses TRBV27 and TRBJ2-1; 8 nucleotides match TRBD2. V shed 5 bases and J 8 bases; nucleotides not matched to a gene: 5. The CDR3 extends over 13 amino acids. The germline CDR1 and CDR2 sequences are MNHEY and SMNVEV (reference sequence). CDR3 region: CASSRSGIDEQFF. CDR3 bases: TGTGCCAGCAGTCGTAGCGGGATTGATGAGCAGTTCTTC.

The CDR3 region has the DNA TGCGCCAGCAGACGGACAGGGGCAACTAATGAAAAACTGTTTTTT. Translating it yields CASRRTGATNEKLFF. The chain employs TRBV5-1 and TRBJ1-4; 9 bases fit TRBD1. The CDR3 runs 15 residues. Germline trimming cut 5 bases from V and 0 bases from J; bases unmatched to any gene: 2. From germline, CDR1 is SGHRS and CDR2 YFSETQ.

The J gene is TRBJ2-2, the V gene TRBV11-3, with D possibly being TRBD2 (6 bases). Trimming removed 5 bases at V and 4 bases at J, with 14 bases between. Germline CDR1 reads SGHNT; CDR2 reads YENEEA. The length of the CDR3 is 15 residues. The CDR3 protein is CASSHGGGRTGELFF. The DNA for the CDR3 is TGTGCCAGCAGCCACGGGGGAGGCCGCACCGGGGAGCTGTTTTTT.

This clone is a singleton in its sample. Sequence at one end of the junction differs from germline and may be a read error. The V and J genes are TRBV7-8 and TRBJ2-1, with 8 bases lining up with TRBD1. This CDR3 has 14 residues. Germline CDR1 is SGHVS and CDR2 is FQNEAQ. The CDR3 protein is CASSLALRGRGLVF. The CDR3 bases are TGTGCCAGCAGCTTAGCGCTAAGGGGCAGGGGGCTCGTCTTC.

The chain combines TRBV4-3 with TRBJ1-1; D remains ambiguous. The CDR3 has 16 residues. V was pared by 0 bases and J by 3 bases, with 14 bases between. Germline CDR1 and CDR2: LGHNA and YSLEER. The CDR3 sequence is CASSQEGDSLDTEAFF. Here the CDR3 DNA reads TGCGCCAGCAGCCAAGAGGGAGATTCACTAGACACTGAAGCTTTCTTT.